This TCR beta chain comes out of a study of early T cells in non-severe SARS-CoV-2 infection (dated by TCRdb to about 2021). For the study in its entirety: Because TCR sequencing relied on bulk RNA taken from unsorted whole blood, pairing of alpha and beta chains was not possible. Study-level results and caveats: Matching against VDJdb was skewed toward anti-spike CD8 responses, likely underestimated virus-specific expansions, and missed private and CD4 specificities.

V and J are trimmed by 4 bases and 4 bases, and the gene matches miss 9 bases of the junction. The germline V gene (reference sequence) yields LGHDT for CDR1 and YNNKEL for CDR2. The CDR3 covers 15 residues, taking in both the cysteine and the phenylalanine. CDR3 DNA only is kept here, 45 bases in frame from base 1. This clonotype was seen many times. The specificity of this receptor is unknown. Within one base of it there is no much larger clone, and no base qualities were kept. The study was a case-control design nested within a healthcare worker cohort in London, UK, with weekly nasopharyngeal swab PCR tests and blood sampling. Healthcare workers were recruited during the week of the UK lockdown, between 23 and 31 March 2020, and followed weekly for up to roughly 16 weeks. The method was 5' RACE. TCRdb names NextSeq 500 as the instrument used. The TCR library protocol attached unique molecular identifiers to individual cDNA molecules to correct for sequencing error and PCR bias. Sequencing covered both TCR alpha and beta chains, and within each sample the abundances of alpha and beta sequences were tightly co-correlated. The published analysis was carried out like this. Decombinator V4 was used to perform V gene, J gene and CDR3 annotation of TCR sequences. Expanded TCRs were defined as changing significantly between any two time points under a Poisson model with p below 0.0001. TCR abundances were normalised to the total number of TCRs sequenced in each sample and reported as counts per million. MAIT TCRs were defined by TRAV1-2 paired with TRAJ12, TRAJ20 or TRAJ33, and iNKT TCRs by TRAV10 paired with TRAJ18. A search of VDJdb, accessed on 1 November 2021, was run for TCRs annotated to CMV, EBV and SARS-CoV-2, with TCRs annotated for multiple antigens excluded. TCRdb itself trimmed the public reads at Q25 with fastp, ran MiXCR and retained productive beta chains. Under each unique CDR3 protein, matching rows form one entry showing the most common genes and DNA. TCRdb, not the authors, supplied the V and J calls. Present in this sample are about 80,000 distinct CDR3 sequences, about 16% of which were seen just once. Approximately 2.9% of the sample is taken by the ten largest.

The source of this sequence is an adult who was a healthcare worker with PCR-confirmed SARS-CoV-2 infection or an uninfected control (not recorded which). The chain is encoded by TRBV3-1 joined to TRBJ2-7; TRBD1 matches 8 bases in the middle. What was sequenced was whole blood. The CDR3 amino acid sequence is: CASSPTGGHLYEQYF. The nucleotide sequence is given as TGTGCCAGCAGCCCAACAGGGGGGCATTTATACGAGCAGTACTTC.